The 20 T cell receptor beta chains presented below share a single source sample, sequenced in a study of shared clonotypes between healthy human individuals. Generated by immunoSEQ multiplex PCR, the TCRdb table keeps only in-frame clones and is missing some. The sample records about 1 million clones, around four fifths being singletons. Material for sequencing was memory CD4+ T cells sorted from blood. Noted subset: CD45RA-negative fraction. Receptor source: a man aged 18 to 30 in good health.

The chain has TRBV29-1 and TRBJ2-3, with TRBD1 matching 7 bases. Germline V gene sequence: CDR1 SQVTM, CDR2 ANQGSEA. The CDR3 spans 15 residues. J was trimmed by 3 bases and V by 2 bases; bases with no gene match: 8. Here the CDR3 reads CSVEFDRASTDTQYF. The DNA of the CDR3 is TGCAGCGTTGAATTTGACAGGGCGTCGACAGATACGCAGTATTTT.

The rearrangement uses TRBV28 and TRBJ2-3, with 9 bases fitting TRBD2. Germline V gives CDR1 MDHEN, CDR2 SYDVKM. This CDR3 spans 13 amino acids. Trimming removed 4 bases from V and 8 bases from J; junction bases left unmatched: 4. The CDR3 nucleotides read TGTGCCAGCAGTTGGACTAGCGTGGGTACGCAGTATTTT. This gives the protein CASSWTSVGTQYF.

This clone was observed a few times. The chain carries TRBV4-3 and TRBJ1-4; 10 nucleotides align to TRBD1. The V segment lost 3 bases and the J segment 7 bases; nucleotides outside the gene matches: 11. This CDR3 has 17 residues. The V gene's germline CDR1 is LGHNA and CDR2 YSLEER. CDR3 coding DNA: TGCGCCAGCAGCCACCCGGGACAGGGGAGTGTGGGTGAAAAACTGTTTTTT. Amino acid sequence: CASSHPGQGSVGEKLFF.

The rearrangement links TRBV10-3 to TRBJ2-5, with D maybe TRBD1 (6 bases). Germline-derived CDR1 and CDR2 are ENHRY and SYGVKD. V was clipped by 0 bases and J by 2 bases, with 7 bases between them. This CDR3 spans 14 amino acids. CDR3 sequence reads: CAISESGAQETQYF. The CDR3 coding sequence is TGTGCCATCAGTGAGTCGGGGGCACAAGAGACCCAGTACTTC.

This sequence joins TRBV7-3 and TRBJ2-2, with 7 bases lining up with TRBD2. The CDR3 covers 16 residues. Losses at the gene ends were 2 bases for V and 1 base for J; bases not matched to a gene: 4. In germline, CDR1 is SGHTA, CDR2 FQGTGA. Written as DNA, the CDR3 is TGTGCCAGCAGCTTAGAGCGCGGGGGGAACACCGGGGAGCTGTTTTTT. It translates to CASSLERGGNTGELFF.

This chain joins TRBV7-6 and TRBJ2-7; D could derive from TRBD1 or TRBD2 (5 bases each). This CDR3 is 13 amino acids long. CDR1 and CDR2 (germline): SGHVS, FNYEAQ. Trimming took 0 bases from V and 7 from J, leaving 10 bases between them. The CDR3 spells CASSLAGPGEQYF. In nucleotides, the CDR3 is TGTGCCAGCAGCTTAGCGGGGCCGGGGGAGCAGTACTTC. Complete variable domain (other parts from reference TRBV7-6 and TRBJ2-7): GAGVSQSPRYKVTKRGQDVALRCDPISGHVSLYWYRQALGQGPEFLTYFNYEAQQDKSGLPNDRFSAERPEGSISTLTIQRTEQRDSAMYRCASSLAGPGEQYFGPGTRLTVT.

The chain couples TRBV5-4 to TRBJ1-5, with a weak D call TRBD1 (6 bases). The V gene's germline CDR1 is SGHNT and CDR2 YYREEE (reference sequence). CDR3 length: 17 amino acids. V lost 4 bases to trimming and J lost 0 bases, with 17 bases between them. The CDR3 loop is CASSDGGAGDSNQPQHF. CDR3 coding DNA: TGTGCCAGCAGCGACGGCGGCGCAGGGGATAGCAATCAGCCCCAGCATTTT. Full variable domain (rest looked up from reference TRBV5-4 and TRBJ1-5): ETGVTQSPTHLIKTRGQQVTLRCSSQSGHNTVSWYQQALGQGPQFIFQYYREEENGRGNFPPRFSGLQFPNYSSELNVNALELDDSALYLCASSDGGAGDSNQPQHFGDGTRLSIL.

CDR3 sequence: CSVAVDRVYGYTF. DNA for the CDR3: TGCAGCGTAGCCGTGGACAGAGTTTATGGCTACACCTTC. This sequence joins TRBV29-1 and TRBJ1-2; D perhaps matches TRBD1 (6 bases). This CDR3 is built from 13 residues. Germline V CDR1 and CDR2: SQVTM, ANQGSEA. V shed 6 bases and J shed 5 bases, with 16 bases lying between them.

The chain is built from TRBV11-2 and TRBJ2-2; either TRBD1 or TRBD2 may supply D (5 bases each). This CDR3 has 16 amino acids. Trimming shortened V by 7 bases and J by 4 bases, and 19 bases separated the two germline ends. Germline V lookup: CDR1 SGHAT, CDR2 FQNNGV. Here the CDR3 reads CASNFGAGGSTGELFF. In DNA, the CDR3 is TGTGCCAGCAACTTTGGGGCGGGCGGCAGCACCGGGGAGCTGTTTTTT.

The chain employs TRBV19 and TRBJ2-3; TRBD2 aligns across 10 bases. The J segment lost 5 bases and the V segment lost 4 bases, leaving 6 bases of the junction unmatched. Germline values: CDR1 LNHDA, CDR2 SQIVND (reference sequence). The CDR3 sequence is 15 residues long. CDR3 in amino acids: CASSTLAGVRDTQYF. DNA of the CDR3: TGTGCCAGTAGTACGCTAGCGGGAGTTCGAGATACGCAGTATTTT.

The V gene is TRBV29-1, the J gene TRBJ2-7; D not resolved. This CDR3 contains 10 residues. Germline-derived CDR1 and CDR2 are SQVTM and ANQGSEA. Trimming stripped 6 bases from V and 7 bases from J, with 10 bases between. The CDR3 nucleotides are TGCAGCGTAATGTCTGGAGAGCAGTACTTC. Translation: CSVMSGEQYF.

In nucleotides, the CDR3 is TGCGCCAGCAGCCAAGACCTTCCGGGAGAAGGAACAGATACGCAGTATTTT. Translating gives CASSQDLPGEGTDTQYF. The chain uses TRBV4-3 and TRBJ2-3; maybe TRBD2 (6 bases). V lost 0 bases and J 3 bases, leaving 16 bases between the germline ends. The germline V gene encodes CDR1 LGHNA and CDR2 YSLEER. CDR3 length equals 17 residues.

This chain joins TRBV4-1 and TRBJ2-3, with D perhaps TRBD1 or TRBD2 (5 bases each). V was trimmed by 1 base and J by 1 base, leaving 9 bases between them. CDR1 is MGHRA and CDR2 is YSYEKL in the germline V gene. This CDR3 comprises 15 residues. The DNA of the CDR3 is TGCGCCAGCAGCCAAGTGGGGGACGGCACAGATACGCAGTATTTT. Its protein is CASSQVGDGTDTQYF.

This clone was recorded many times. The chain recombines TRBV30 with TRBJ2-5; a possible D gene is TRBD2 (5 bases). Germline loops: CDR1 GTSNPN, CDR2 SVGIG (reference sequence). This CDR3 has 13 residues. V gave up 4 bases and J gave up 5 bases, with 14 bases separating them. The CDR3 loop reads CAWTTRVRETQYF. The DNA of the CDR3 is TGTGCCTGGACTACTAGGGTTCGGGAGACCCAGTACTTC.

V is TRBV10-2 and J is TRBJ2-1; D gene ambiguous. CDR3 length equals 15 residues. The V end lost 3 bases, the J end lost 0 bases, and 9 bases lay between the germline ends. Germline V gene sequence: CDR1 WSHSY, CDR2 SAAADI. The DNA for the CDR3 is TGCGCCAGCAGTGATTCGGGTTTCTCCTACAATGAGCAGTTCTTC. Its translation: CASSDSGFSYNEQFF.

A note on this clone: The junction does not match germline at one end; this may be a read error. The chain recombines TRBV6-6 with TRBJ2-3; D ambiguous. The CDR3 is 11 amino acids. Germline V gene data show CDR1 as MNHNY and CDR2 as SVGAGI (reference sequence). DNA for the CDR3: TGTGCCAGCAGTACCGGTGACCTCACCGTTTTT. It is translated as CASSTGDLTVF.

This clone was seen a few times. V usage is TRBV9 and J usage is TRBJ1-1; no definite D call. The germline V gene encodes CDR1 SGDLS and CDR2 YYNGEE. CDR3 length equals 13 residues. Trimming took off 4 bases at V and 5 bases at J, with 12 bases between the two ends. The chain's CDR3 is CASSSGSGTEAFF. The CDR3 DNA reads as TGTGCCAGCAGCTCAGGATCGGGGACTGAAGCTTTCTTT.

In this sample, this clone turned up once. V and J are TRBV30 and TRBJ1-2, with D maybe TRBD1 (5 bases). Germline V lookup: CDR1 GTSNPN, CDR2 SVGIG (reference sequence). The CDR3 is 13 amino acids. V shed 0 bases and J shed 8 bases, with 13 bases lying between them. CDR3 sequence reads: CAWSVPQGTGYTF. In DNA, the CDR3 is TGTGCCTGGAGTGTGCCCCAGGGAACCGGCTACACCTTC. The full variable domain, its missing parts supplied by reference TRBV30 and TRBJ1-2, is SQTIHQWPATLVQPVGSPLSLECTVEGTSNPNLYWYRQAAGRGLQLLFYSVGIGQISSEVPQNLSASRPQDRQFILSSKKLLLSDSGFYLCAWSVPQGTGYTFGSGTRLTVV.

This clone was counted once. The chain couples TRBV18 to TRBJ2-3; D unclear. This CDR3 comprises 11 residues. Germline CDR1 reads KGHSH; CDR2 reads LQKENI. V shed 4 bases and J shed 5 bases, with 4 bases lying between them. DNA for the CDR3: TGTGCCAGCTCACTCATAGATACGCAGTATTTT. Protein sequence: CASSLIDTQYF.

A note on this clone: This sequence may be a read error, since a much larger clone differs from it by one base. The sample carries other DNA sequences with the same CDR3. The chain employs TRBV5-1 and TRBJ1-2; TRBD1 matches at 7 bases. This CDR3 contains 14 residues. Germline trimming cut 0 bases from V and 2 bases from J; bases unmatched to any gene: 1. CDR1 and CDR2 from the germline V gene are SGHRS and YFSETQ. The CDR3 DNA sequence: TGCGCCAGCAGCTTGGGACAGGGCAACTATGGCTACACCTTC. Protein: CASSLGQGNYGYTF.